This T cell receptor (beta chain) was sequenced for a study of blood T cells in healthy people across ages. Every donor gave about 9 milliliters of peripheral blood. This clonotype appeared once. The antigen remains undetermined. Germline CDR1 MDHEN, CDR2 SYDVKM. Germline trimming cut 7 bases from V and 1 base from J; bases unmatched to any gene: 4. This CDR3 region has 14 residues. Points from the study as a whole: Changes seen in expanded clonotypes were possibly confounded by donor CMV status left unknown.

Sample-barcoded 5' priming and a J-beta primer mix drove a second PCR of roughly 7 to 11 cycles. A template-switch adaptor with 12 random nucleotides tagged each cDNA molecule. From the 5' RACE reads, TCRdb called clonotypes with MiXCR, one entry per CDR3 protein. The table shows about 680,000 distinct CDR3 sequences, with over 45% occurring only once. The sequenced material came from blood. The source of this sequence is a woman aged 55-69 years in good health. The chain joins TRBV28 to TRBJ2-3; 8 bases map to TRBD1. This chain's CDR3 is CASTTGDRTDTQYF. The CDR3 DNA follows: TGTGCCAGCACGACAGGGGATCGCACAGATACGCAGTATTTT. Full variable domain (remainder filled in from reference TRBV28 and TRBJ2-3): DVKVTQSSRYLVKRTGEKVFLECVQDMDHENMFWYRQDPGLGLRLIYFSYDVKMKEKGDIPEGYSVSREKKERFSLILESASTNQTSMYLCASTTGDRTDTQYFGPGTRLTVL.